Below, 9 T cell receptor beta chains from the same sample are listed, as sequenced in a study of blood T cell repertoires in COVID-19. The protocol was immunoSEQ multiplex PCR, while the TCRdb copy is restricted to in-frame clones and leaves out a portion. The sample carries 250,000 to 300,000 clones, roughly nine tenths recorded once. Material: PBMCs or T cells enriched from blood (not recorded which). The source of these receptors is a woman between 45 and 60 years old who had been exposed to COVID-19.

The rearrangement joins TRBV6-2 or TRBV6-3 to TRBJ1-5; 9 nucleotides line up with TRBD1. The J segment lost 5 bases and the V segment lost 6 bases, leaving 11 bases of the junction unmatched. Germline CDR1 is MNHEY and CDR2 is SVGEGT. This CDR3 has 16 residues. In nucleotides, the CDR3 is TGTGCCAGCAGCCCGGCCGGGACAGGGTCGTATCAGCCCCAGCATTTT. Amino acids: CASSPAGTGSYQPQHF.

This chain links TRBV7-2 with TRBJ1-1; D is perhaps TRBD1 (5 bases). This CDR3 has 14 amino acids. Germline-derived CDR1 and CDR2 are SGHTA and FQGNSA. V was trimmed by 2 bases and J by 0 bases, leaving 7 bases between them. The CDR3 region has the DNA TGTGCCAGCAGCTTACAGGGTGTGAACACTGAAGCTTTCTTT. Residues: CASSLQGVNTEAFF.

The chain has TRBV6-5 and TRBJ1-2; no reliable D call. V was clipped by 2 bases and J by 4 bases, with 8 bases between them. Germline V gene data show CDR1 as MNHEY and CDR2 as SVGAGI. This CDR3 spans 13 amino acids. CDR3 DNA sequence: TGTGCCAGCAGTTACCGGGGATTCTATGGCTACACCTTC. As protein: CASSYRGFYGYTF.

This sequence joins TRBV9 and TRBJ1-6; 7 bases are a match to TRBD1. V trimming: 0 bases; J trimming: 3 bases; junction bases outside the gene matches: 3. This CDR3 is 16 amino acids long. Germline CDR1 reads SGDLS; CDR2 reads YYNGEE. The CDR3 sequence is CASSVAQGGYNSPLHF. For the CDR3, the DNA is TGTGCCAGCAGCGTAGCTCAGGGGGGCTATAATTCACCCCTCCACTTT.

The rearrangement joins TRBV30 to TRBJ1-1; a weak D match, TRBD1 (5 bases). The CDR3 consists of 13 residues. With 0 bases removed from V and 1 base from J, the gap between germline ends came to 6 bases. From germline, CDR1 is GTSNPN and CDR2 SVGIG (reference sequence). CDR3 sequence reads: CAWSVGENTEAFF. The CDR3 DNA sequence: TGTGCCTGGAGTGTAGGGGAGAACACTGAAGCTTTCTTT.

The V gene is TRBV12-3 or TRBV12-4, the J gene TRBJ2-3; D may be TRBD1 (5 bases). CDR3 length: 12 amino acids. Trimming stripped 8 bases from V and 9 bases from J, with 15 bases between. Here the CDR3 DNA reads TGTGCCAGCTCTACAGGTCTCCGAACGCAGTATTTT. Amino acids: CASSTGLRTQYF.

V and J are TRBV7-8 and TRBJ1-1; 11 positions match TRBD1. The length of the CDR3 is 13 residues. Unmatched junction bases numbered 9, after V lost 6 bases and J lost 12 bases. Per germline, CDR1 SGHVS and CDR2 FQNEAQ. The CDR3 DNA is TGTGCCAGCAGAGACGGACAGGGGGCGGCTACTTTCTTT. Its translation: CASRDGQGAATFF.

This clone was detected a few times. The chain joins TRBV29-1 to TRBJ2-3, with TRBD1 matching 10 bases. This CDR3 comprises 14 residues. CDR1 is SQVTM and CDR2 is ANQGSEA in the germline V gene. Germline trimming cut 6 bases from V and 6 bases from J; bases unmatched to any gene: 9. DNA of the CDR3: TGCAGCGTCGCCACCGGGACAGGGGCCGATACGCAGTATTTT. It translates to CSVATGTGADTQYF.

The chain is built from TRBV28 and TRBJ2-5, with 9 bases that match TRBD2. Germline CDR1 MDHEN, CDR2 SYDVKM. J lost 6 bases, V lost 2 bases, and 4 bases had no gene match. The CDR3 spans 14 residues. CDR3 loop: CASSLRRGGQTQYF. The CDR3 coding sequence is TGTGCCAGCAGTTTAAGGCGGGGGGGCCAGACCCAGTACTTC.